This passage covers 8 T cell receptor beta chains from one sample sequenced in a study of T cell repertoires in cytomegalovirus infection. TCRdb passed the reads through MiXCR, listing each CDR3 protein once. Of a few hundred thousand distinct CDR3 sequences in the sample, 8% to 9.5% were seen once. The sample comprised PBMCs. All receptors come from a human donor in good health (CMV status not recorded). Some clones in this sample may be carry-over from other donors' samples.

This chain joins TRBV12-3 or TRBV12-4 and TRBJ2-7; 9 bases match TRBD2. The CDR3 runs 15 residues. The V segment lost 2 bases and the J segment 5 bases; nucleotides outside the gene matches: 7. DNA for the CDR3: TGTGCCAGCAGTTTAAGGGCGGGAGGGCCAAACGAGCAGTACTTC. The encoded protein is CASSLRAGGPNEQYF.

This rearrangement joins TRBV25-1 to TRBJ2-5, with TRBD1 identical over 9 bases. Germline V lookup: CDR1 MGHDK, CDR2 SYGVNS. The CDR3 spans 14 residues. Trimming cost V 4 bases and J 5 bases; bases outside gene matches: 5. The CDR3 DNA is TGTGCCAGCAGTGGGGGGACAGGGTTCGAGACCCAGTACTTC. Residues: CASSGGTGFETQYF.

This clonotype showed up just a few times. The genes are TRBV25-1 and TRBJ1-2, with TRBD1 as a possible D gene (6 bases). V was clipped by 4 bases and J by 4 bases, with 10 bases between them. CDR3 length: 13 amino acids. CDR1 is MGHDK, CDR2 SYGVNS, per germline. The chain's CDR3 is CASSGGGSYGYTF. Written as DNA, the CDR3 is TGTGCCAGCAGTGGAGGGGGAAGCTATGGCTACACCTTC.

Many counts were recorded for this clonotype. The chain combines TRBV7-2 with TRBJ1-1, with 8 bases identical to TRBD1. The CDR3 consists of 15 residues. CDR1 is SGHTA, CDR2 FQGNSA, per germline. V shed 5 bases and J 5 bases; nucleotides not matched to a gene: 10. CDR3 sequence reads: CASSPRTGRGTEAFF. CDR3 nucleotide sequence: TGTGCCAGCAGCCCTAGGACAGGGCGAGGAACTGAAGCTTTCTTT.

The CDR3 coding sequence is TGTGCCTGGAAGGCCCCGGCGGGGAACTATGGCTACACCTTC. This gives the protein CAWKAPAGNYGYTF. The gene calls are TRBV30 and TRBJ1-2; D is unclear. Germline loops: CDR1 GTSNPN, CDR2 SVGIG (reference sequence). This CDR3 region has 14 residues. Trimming removed 4 bases at V and 2 bases at J, with 14 bases between.

This clonotype came up many times. The CDR3 loop reads CASSPWDRLAGGTGELFF. CDR3 sequence (DNA): TGTGCCAGCAGCCCGTGGGACCGACTAGCGGGAGGGACCGGGGAGCTGTTTTTT. The chain couples TRBV7-2 to TRBJ2-2, with 14 positions matching TRBD2. The ends lost 5 bases at V and 5 bases at J; junction bases unmatched: 10. Germline CDR1 and CDR2: SGHTA and FQGNSA. The CDR3 totals 18 residues.

This clonotype was recorded many times. V gene TRBV12-3 or TRBV12-4 combines with J gene TRBJ1-3; the D gene is possibly TRBD1 (6 bases). V lost 2 bases to trimming and J lost 4 bases, with 21 bases between them. The CDR3 contains 18 residues. The CDR3 DNA reads TGTGCCAGCAGTTTAAACCCCGGGCGCAGGGGTCCCGGAAACACCATATATTTT. Translation gives CASSLNPGRRGPGNTIYF.

This clonotype was seen repeatedly, ten times or more. The chain recombines TRBV6-2 or TRBV6-3 with TRBJ2-1, with 11 bases aligning to TRBD2. The CDR3 consists of 17 residues. CDR1 and CDR2 (germline): MNHEY, SVGEGT. After removal of 6 bases from V and 7 bases from J, the junction contained 14 bases not matched to a gene. CDR3 sequence: CASRALAGGNLGNEQFF. For the CDR3, the DNA is TGTGCCAGCAGAGCGCTAGCGGGAGGTAATTTGGGTAATGAGCAGTTCTTC.